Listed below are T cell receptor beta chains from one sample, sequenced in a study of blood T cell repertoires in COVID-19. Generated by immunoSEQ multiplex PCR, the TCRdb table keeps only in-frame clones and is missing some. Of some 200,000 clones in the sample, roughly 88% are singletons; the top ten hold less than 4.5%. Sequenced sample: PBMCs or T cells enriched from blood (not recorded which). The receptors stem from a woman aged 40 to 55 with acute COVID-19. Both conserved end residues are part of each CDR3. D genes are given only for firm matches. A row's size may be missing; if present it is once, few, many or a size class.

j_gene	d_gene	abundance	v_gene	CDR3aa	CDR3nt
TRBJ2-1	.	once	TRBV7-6	CASSSIPGRVDEQFF	TGTGCCAGCAGCTCCATTCCGGGAAGGGTTGATGAGCAGTTCTTC
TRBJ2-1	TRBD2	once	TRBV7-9	CASTRTAGGNNEQFF	TGTGCCAGCACCCGAACGGCGGGGGGAAACAATGAGCAGTTCTTC
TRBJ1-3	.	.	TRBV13	CASSPLSPGDTSGNTIYF	TGTGCCAGCAGCCCCCTCTCGCCAGGGGACACTTCTGGAAACACCATATATTTT
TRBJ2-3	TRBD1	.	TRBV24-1	CATSEDRGPDTQYF	TGTGCCACCAGTGAGGACAGGGGCCCAGATACGCAGTATTTT
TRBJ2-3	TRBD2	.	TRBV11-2	CASSLVLAGVGDTQYF	TGTGCCAGCAGCTTAGTACTAGCGGGGGTAGGAGATACGCAGTATTTT
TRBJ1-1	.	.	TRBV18	CASSPQVQGNTEAFF	TGTGCCAGCTCACCACAGGTTCAGGGGAACACTGAAGCTTTCTTT
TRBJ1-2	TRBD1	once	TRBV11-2	CASSQRDSGYGYTF	TGTGCCAGCAGCCAACGGGACAGCGGGTATGGCTACACCTTC
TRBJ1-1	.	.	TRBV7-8	CASRRGGNTEAFF	TGTGCCAGCAGGAGGGGGGGTAACACTGAAGCTTTCTTT
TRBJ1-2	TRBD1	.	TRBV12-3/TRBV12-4	CASTSGQGYGYTF	TGTGCCAGCACATCTGGACAGGGCTACGGCTACACCTTC
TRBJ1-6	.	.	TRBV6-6	CASSLLQGNNSPLHF	TGTGCCAGCAGTTTGTTACAGGGCAATAATTCACCCCTCCACTTT
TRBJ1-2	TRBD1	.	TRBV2	CASIIGQGAGGYTF	TGTGCCAGCATTATCGGACAGGGGGCGGGAGGCTACACCTTC
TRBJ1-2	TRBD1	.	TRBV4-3	CASSQDPGQRNYGYTF	TGCGCCAGCAGCCAAGATCCGGGACAGAGAAACTATGGCTACACCTTC
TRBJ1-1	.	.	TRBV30	CAWSPSRTVMNTEAFF	TGTGCCTGGAGTCCCTCCCGGACAGTCATGAACACTGAAGCTTTCTTT
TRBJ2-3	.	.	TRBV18	CASSPVSGALFTDTQYF	TGTGCCAGCTCACCCGTAAGCGGTGCCCTTTTCACAGATACGCAGTATTTT
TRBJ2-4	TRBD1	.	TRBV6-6	CASSRPGQGAEAKNIQYF	TGTGCCAGCAGTCGCCCGGGACAGGGGGCTGAAGCCAAAAACATTCAGTACTTC
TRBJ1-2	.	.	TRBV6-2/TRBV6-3	CASSYGQGQFGYTF	TGTGCCAGCAGTTACGGGCAGGGACAATTTGGCTACACCTTC
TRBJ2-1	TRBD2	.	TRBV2	CASSGLAGGPYEQFF	TGTGCCAGCAGTGGACTAGCGGGGGGGCCCTATGAGCAGTTCTTC
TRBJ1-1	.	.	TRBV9	CASSVGRQRNTEAFF	TGTGCCAGCAGCGTAGGTCGACAGCGGAACACTGAAGCTTTCTTT
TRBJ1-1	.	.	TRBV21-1	CASPKGVGTGKRNTEAFF	TGTGCCAGCCCTAAGGGGGTGGGGACAGGGAAGAGAAACACTGAAGCTTTCTTT
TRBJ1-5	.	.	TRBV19	CASTGVNRQPQHF	TGTGCCAGTACCGGGGTGAATAGACAGCCCCAGCATTTT
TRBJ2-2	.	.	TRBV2	CASQPTRETGELFF	TGTGCCAGCCAACCTACACGGGAGACCGGGGAGCTGTTTTTT
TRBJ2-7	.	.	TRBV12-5	CASGLVSGFYYEQYF	TGTGCTAGTGGTTTGGTATCGGGATTTTACTACGAGCAGTACTTC
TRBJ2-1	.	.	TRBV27	CASSSTLYNEQFF	TGTGCCAGCAGTTCTACCCTCTACAATGAGCAGTTCTTC
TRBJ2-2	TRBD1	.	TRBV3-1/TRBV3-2	CASSQDGWGQGAGTGELFF	TGTGCCAGCAGCCAAGATGGTTGGGGACAGGGGGCCGGCACCGGGGAGCTGTTTTTT
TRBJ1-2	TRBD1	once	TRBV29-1	CSVGDRGRGYGYTF	TGCAGCGTCGGGGACAGGGGAAGAGGCTATGGCTACACCTTC
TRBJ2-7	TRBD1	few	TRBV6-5	CASKPGTGFGEQYF	TGTGCCAGCAAGCCCGGGACAGGGTTCGGCGAGCAGTACTTC
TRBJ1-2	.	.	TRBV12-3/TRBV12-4	CASRVTGNYGYTF	TGTGCCAGCAGAGTCACAGGGAACTATGGCTACACCTTC
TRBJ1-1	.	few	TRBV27	CASSQYRNTEAFF	TGTGCCAGCAGCCAGTATCGGAACACTGAAGCTTTCTTT
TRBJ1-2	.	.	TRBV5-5	CASRPQGTGYTF	TGTGCCAGCAGGCCCCAGGGAACTGGCTACACCTTC
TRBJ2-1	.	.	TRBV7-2	CASSLVGQNDEQFF	TGTGCCAGCAGCTTAGTGGGCCAGAATGATGAGCAGTTCTTC
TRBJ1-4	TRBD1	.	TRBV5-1	CASSPTGGNEKLFF	TGCGCCAGCAGCCCGACAGGGGGCAATGAAAAACTGTTTTTT
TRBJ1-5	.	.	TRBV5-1	CASSLGSGGVNQPQHF	TGCGCCAGCAGCTTGGGATCTGGAGGGGTTAATCAGCCCCAGCATTTT
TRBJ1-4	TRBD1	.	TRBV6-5	CASSGGGSEKLFF	TGTGCCAGCTCAGGGGGCGGGAGTGAAAAACTGTTTTTT
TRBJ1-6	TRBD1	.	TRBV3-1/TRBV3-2	CASSLDRASPLHF	TGTGCCAGCAGCCTGGACAGGGCTTCACCCCTCCACTTT
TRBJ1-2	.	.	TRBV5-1	CASSGRGAFEGYTF	TGCGCCAGCAGCGGGCGGGGGGCCTTCGAGGGCTACACCTTC
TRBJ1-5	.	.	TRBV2	CASGGRVDYSNQPQHF	TGTGCCAGCGGAGGGAGGGTAGATTATAGCAATCAGCCCCAGCATTTT
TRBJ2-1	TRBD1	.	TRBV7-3	CASSPAGTGDNEQFF	TGTGCCAGCAGCCCAGCCGGGACAGGGGACAATGAGCAGTTCTTC
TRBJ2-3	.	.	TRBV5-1	CASSRGTAGFTDTQYF	TGCGCCAGCAGCCGAGGGACGGCGGGATTCACAGATACGCAGTATTTT
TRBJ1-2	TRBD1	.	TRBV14	CASSQGTVQQGGYTF	TGTGCCAGCAGCCAGGGGACAGTACAACAAGGGGGCTACACCTTC
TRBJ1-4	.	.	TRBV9	CASSGGSDQKLFF	TGTGCCAGCAGCGGCGGGTCAGATCAAAAACTGTTTTTT
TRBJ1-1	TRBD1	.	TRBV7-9	CASSDDRGNTEAFF	TGTGCCAGCAGCGATGACAGGGGGAACACTGAAGCTTTCTTT
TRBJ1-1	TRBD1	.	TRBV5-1	CATSRGPNTEAFF	TGCGCCACCTCCAGGGGGCCTAACACTGAAGCTTTCTTT
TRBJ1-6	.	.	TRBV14	CASTLLGGLGYSHNSPLHF	TGTGCCAGCACCCTATTGGGAGGTCTCGGATACAGCCATAATTCACCCCTCCACTTT
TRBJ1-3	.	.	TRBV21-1	CASSKHESNSGNTIYF	TGTGCCAGCAGCAAACATGAAAGCAACTCTGGAAACACCATATATTTT
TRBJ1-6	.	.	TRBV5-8	CASSSRASNSPLHF	TGTGCCAGCAGCTCGAGGGCTTCTAATTCACCCCTCCACTTT
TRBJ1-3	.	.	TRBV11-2	CASSRQLNTIYF	TGTGCCAGCAGCCGACAGCTAAACACCATATATTTT
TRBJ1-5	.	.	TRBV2	CASSEFLDQPQHF	TGTGCCAGCAGTGAATTCTTAGATCAGCCCCAGCATTTT
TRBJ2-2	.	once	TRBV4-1	CASSQGGQTRELFF	TGCGCCAGCAGCCAAGGCGGTCAGACCAGGGAGCTGTTTTTT
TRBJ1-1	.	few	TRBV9	CASSPVNTEAFF	TGTGCCAGCAGCCCGGTGAACACTGAAGCTTTCTTT
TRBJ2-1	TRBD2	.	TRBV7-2	CASSRTPSGGLHEQFF	TGTGCCAGCAGCCGGACCCCTAGCGGGGGCCTCCATGAGCAGTTCTTC
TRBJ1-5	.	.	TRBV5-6	CASSRRGNQPQHF	TGTGCCAGCAGCCGACGGGGGAATCAGCCCCAGCATTTT
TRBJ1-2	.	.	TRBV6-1	CASSEVQGFGYTF	TGTGCCAGCAGTGAGGTCCAGGGCTTTGGCTACACCTTC
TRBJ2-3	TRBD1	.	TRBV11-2	CASSLDDPGRGPSDTQYF	TGTGCCAGCAGCTTAGATGATCCCGGCAGGGGGCCCTCAGATACGCAGTATTTT
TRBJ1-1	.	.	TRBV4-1	CASSQPVGLKNTEAFF	TGCGCCAGCAGCCAGCCGGTAGGACTGAAGAACACTGAAGCTTTCTTT
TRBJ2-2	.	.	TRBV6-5	CASLGLGWGTGELFF	TGTGCCAGCCTGGGACTTGGGTGGGGCACCGGGGAGCTGTTTTTT